This T cell receptor (beta chain) was identified in a study of cytomegalovirus exposure and HLA in healthy donors (dated by TCRdb to 2016 to 2017). For context, the study as a whole: An earlier analysis of a few hundred of the donors reported 276 Gb of sequence data and 95 million to 140 million unique TCR beta sequences obtained from around 180 million T cells. Besides the first cohort of 550 to 750 subjects, a separate validation cohort made up of 120 different subjects was used. HLA typing covered class I and class II loci at four-digit resolution. To predict cytomegalovirus infection status, the study combined high-throughput TCR immunosequencing, statistical association of individual TCRs with disease status, and machine learning. Several DR-DQ haplotypes were handled as single units for association and clustering, since linkage in the cohort was strong. Donor age, sex, ethnicity and CMV serostatus were compiled together with the repertoire data. In a later genetic analysis, genome-wide SNP genotypes for about 65% of the roughly 700 donors were used, and that subset was treated as a discovery cohort. Among 398 genotyped donors of the cohort, an average of about 240,000 unique TCR beta nucleotide sequences were sequenced per donor, roughly 18% of them non-productive. The study aimed to test whether signatures of past pathogen exposure could be identified by cataloging public T cell receptors. In a later analysis, previously published TCR beta repertoires from 550 to 700 donors were re-analyzed and high-resolution HLA genotyping was added so that TCR occurrence patterns could be studied. An early release that covered around 590 HLA-typed donors contained 300 to 350 gigabases of sequencing data and 70 million to 100 million unique TCR sequences. The number of typed donors differed by locus: roughly 629-640 for A, B, C, DRB1 and DQB1; 500 to 550 for DQA1; over 600 for DPA1; and roughly 470 for DPB1. In the later analysis, no new phenotypic data were used to find candidate immune exposures; instead, reliance was placed on TCR beta sequences and their occurrence across donors. The study profiled the T cell repertoires of under 700 subjects by immunosequencing and related them to cytomegalovirus serostatus. The genetic ancestry cluster associated with self-reported Caucasian donors included 81% of the roughly 360 genotyped donors. All discovery cohort repertoires had been generated using a single sequencing platform. An earlier analysis of 500 to 650 of the donors applied high-throughput TCR beta sequencing to assess whether each TCR beta V gene segment acted as functional or pseudogenic. Results the study describes overall, beyond this receptor: At a false discovery rate of 0.05, a later analysis linked around 15,000 TCR beta sequences to specific HLA alleles. When HLA alleles, especially DR and DQ, strongly co-occurred, attributing TCR associations to individual alleles was difficult. Presence/absence analyses assumed roughly uniform sequencing depth across donors, an assumption that may not hold. Most TCR sequences were observed very rarely across donors, whereas some public TCRs were present in many individuals. Because counts were too low, about 18 rarely observed V segments, including chromosome 9 orphons, were excluded from the earlier analysis of 587 of the donors. A later genetic analysis associated a missense DCLRE1C variant with V-gene and J-gene trimming of TCR beta chains, and an independent cohort replicated the association. Cytomegalovirus status was reported to be diagnosed by the classifier with high specificity and sensitivity in both the original and validation cohorts. According to a later analysis, TCR association rates differed among HLA loci, with DRB1 alleles showing the most associated TCRs and HLA-C alleles showing the fewest. In a later genetic analysis, fewer N-insertions in productive TCRs were reported among donors in an Asian-associated ancestry cluster than the approximately 670-donor mean. A total of 164 TCR beta chains were listed by the study as associated with cytomegalovirus. According to the authors, the approach could potentially be generalized to other disease states and immunological phenotypes. The sequencing pipeline was judged likely to have produced a cluster of highly shared sequence variants as a technical artifact. In an earlier analysis of 587 of the donors, most TCR beta V segments appeared in productive rearrangements about 87% or about 30% of the time, broadly matching IMGT annotations. Because HLA typing was unavailable for some donors at each locus, only the typed subset was used in association tests. Because the 87-base-pair reads could not distinguish some IMGT-functional V segments, including TRBV6-2 and TRBV6-3, those segments were excluded. For the cohort, immune exposure information was limited to CMV serostatus. In a later analysis, HLA-associated TCR beta chains were found to be more clonally expanded and to have lower generation probabilities than equally common non-associated chains. In this cohort, only TCR beta chains were sequenced, and detectable features were limited by the absence of alpha or paired-chain data. A further reported finding was that TCR beta sequences accurately predicted the HLA-A and HLA-B alleles for most subjects in the first cohort. In vitro tests confirmed that a few of the cytomegalovirus-associated TCR beta chains recognize cytomegalovirus antigens. According to a later analysis, most CMV-associated TCR beta chains appeared to be HLA-restricted, and the HLA associations seemed to be driven largely by CMV exposure. Correlated functional status among segregating V segments might be attributable to linkage disequilibrium, but an unknown experimental factor could not be ruled out. In a later analysis, several top co-occurrence clusters were reported to appear linked to parvovirus B19, influenza, CMV and Epstein-Barr virus.

In total, roughly 670 healthy bone marrow donors made up the cohort. At the time of sampling, all cohort members were nominally healthy, though unrecorded immune exposures were likely present. The donor was CMV seronegative and was included in the group of over 300 seronegative cohort members. A peripheral blood sample was provided by each donor, and peripheral blood mononuclear cells were used for TCR beta sequencing. The Qiagen DNeasy Blood Extraction Kit was used to extract genomic DNA from the blood cell samples. As for this clone: It has no known antigen specificity. The sample holds no much larger clone one base away, and base qualities are not on file.

Relative to germline, V is 4 bases shorter and J is 1 base shorter, with 13 bases between their ends. The CDR3 starts with the cysteine, ends with the phenylalanine, and has 15 residues. The DNA shown is the 45-base CDR3, in frame from base 1. As encoded in the germline V gene, CDR1 is SGHTA while CDR2 is FQGNSA. To prepare the library, the immunoSEQ multiplex PCR assay was applied. For the multiplex PCR, a mixture combining 60 forward primers for TCR Vbeta segments and 13 reverse primers for TCR Jbeta segments was used. The CDR3 region of rearranged TCR beta genes was amplified from genomic DNA with a multiplex PCR assay. The amplified TCR beta libraries were sequenced on the Illumina HiSeq System as 87-base-pair reads. Concerning the study's data processing: A later analysis tallied around 82 million unique TCR beta chains across the roughly 610 repertoires, and some 12 million of those chains were shared by two or more donors. A nearest-neighbor algorithm error-corrected the raw reads and collapsed the reads into unique sequences, merging closely related sequences to remove PCR and sequencing errors. To assign V, D and J gene segments, CDR3 sequences were aligned to IMGT reference sequences. For a sequence to be retained, a match of at least six nucleotides to both a V gene segment and a J gene segment was required. Rearrangements were classified as productive when the CDR3 lacked stop codons and remained in frame with V and J, and all other rearrangements were classified as non-productive. CDR3 was defined by IMGT convention, running from the second conserved V-encoded cysteine to the conserved J-encoded phenylalanine. The earlier analysis of fewer than 700 of the donors excluded sequences that lacked an unambiguous match to a single V gene segment. An earlier analysis of roughly 590 of the donors called V segments functional above 56.7% productive rearrangements and segregating when the between-donor standard deviation exceeded 5%. A statistical classification framework was developed to diagnose cytomegalovirus status using the catalog of TCR beta chain sequences. In a later analysis, TCR nucleotide sequences were compared against IMGT/GENE-DB human TR gene sequences so that V and J genes could be assigned. In a later analysis, CDR3 sequences and most-parsimonious VDJ recombination scenarios were assigned using the TCRdist pipeline. A later analysis defined each TCR beta chain by its CDR3 amino acid sequence plus V-gene family, and excluded reads lacking a unique V-gene family. In a later analysis, approximately 640 highly shared, low-generation-probability nucleotide sequences were removed to address suspected cross-contamination and a sequencing artifact. For each public chain, a later analysis derived a clonal expansion index from normalized ranks of inferred template counts within each repertoire. In a later analysis, generation probabilities were computed using a VDJ recombination model fitted to out-of-frame rearrangements, and the results were checked against IGoR. A later analysis scored TCR-TCR, TCR-HLA and TCR-CMV co-occurrence with hypergeometric tests, applying a repertoire-size bias correction to TCR pairs. False discovery rates were estimated in a later analysis by permuting HLA or CMV assignments 20 times. In a later analysis, co-occurring TCRs were grouped using DBSCAN, with TCRdist sequence similarity added in when clustering inside HLA-allele-positive subsets. For co-occurrence clustering, repertoires with fewer than 30,000 or more than 120,000 public chains were excluded, along with roughly 5 repertoires with anomalous nucleotide sharing. The clones in this table, taken by TCRdb from immuneACCESS, are in-frame only. Not every clone is retained; where verified, under half of the shortfall comes from an unresolved V gene, and the cause of the rest is unknown. V and J calls and clone size are as listed in that table; D and trimming were resolved from the DNA. Here the sample has about 130,000 clones; 70% to 75% occur a single time. The ten biggest clones cover roughly 3.1% of the sample.

The sequencing input was PBMCs. Recombination connected TRBV7-2 to TRBJ2-5; the D gene is perhaps TRBD2, from 6 matching bases. The TCR sequence derives from a man aged 25-40 years in good health and CMV-seronegative. The nucleotide sequence is TGTGCCAGCAGCTCCCAGTTCGGGGGCCAAGAGACCCAGTACTTC. This is translated as CASSSQFGGQETQYF.